The 8 T cell receptor beta chains listed next were all sequenced from one sample in a study of blood T cells in healthy people across ages. Then a second PCR, running roughly 6 to 11 cycles, was carried out with a sample-barcoded 5' primer and a J-beta primer mix. MiXCR was run by TCRdb on the 5' RACE reads, yielding one entry per CDR3 protein. The top ten clones hold more than 3% of a sample with about 800,000 distinct CDR3 sequences, around 25% of them seen once. These data were likewise used in another study, on T cells of mothers and their children.

The sequenced material came from blood. The receptors were sampled from a boy younger than 18 in good health.

This clonotype was counted a few times. V and J are TRBV19 and TRBJ2-5; the D is unclear. The CDR3 contains 14 residues. V shed 4 bases and J shed 4 bases, with 13 bases lying between them. From germline, CDR1 is LNHDA and CDR2 SQIVND (reference sequence). CDR3 amino acids: CASSSGPRGETQYF. The CDR3 bases are TGTGCCAGTAGTAGTGGCCCCCGAGGAGAGACCCAGTACTTC.

On this clonotype itself: A junction boundary mismatches the germline segment, possibly from a read error. The chain links TRBV29-1 to TRBJ2-5, with 14 bases aligning to TRBD2. CDR3 length equals 15 residues. The germline gives CDR1 SQVTM, CDR2 ANQGSEA. DNA of the CDR3: TGCAGCGTTGAAGATCGAGGACTAGCGGGGGGCGGGTTCGACTTC. Its translation: CSVEDRGLAGGGFDF.

V usage is TRBV6-6 and J usage is TRBJ2-1; D is perhaps TRBD2 (5 bases). Germline lookup yields CDR1 MNHNY and CDR2 SVGAGI (reference sequence). With 6 bases removed from V and 8 bases from J, the gap between germline ends came to 14 bases. This CDR3 has 13 amino acids. The CDR3 is CASRAGLGDEQFF. The CDR3 nucleotides are TGTGCCAGCAGGGCGGGCTTGGGCGATGAGCAGTTCTTC.

The chain uses TRBV7-2 and TRBJ2-3; the match to TRBD2 covers 9 bases. The CDR3 spans 14 residues. Germline loops: CDR1 SGHTA, CDR2 FQGNSA. V was clipped by 8 bases and J by 4 bases; unmatched bases: 7. CDR3 in DNA: TGTGCCAGCCGGAGGGCGGGAGGGCCAGATACGCAGTATTTT. Translation gives CASRRAGGPDTQYF. The variable domain in full, completed from reference TRBV7-2 and TRBJ2-3, reads GAGVSQSPSNKVTEKGKDVELRCDPISGHTALYWYRQSLGQGLEFLIYFQGNSAPDKSGLPSDRFSAERTGGSVSTLTIQRTQQEDSAVYLCASRRAGGPDTQYFGPGTRLTVL.

This clonotype was counted a few times. The V call is TRBV7-9, the J call TRBJ1-3, with D possibly TRBD1 on 6 matching bases. V was clipped by 5 bases and J by 10 bases, with 15 bases between them. The germline CDR1 and CDR2 sequences are SEHNR and FQNEAQ (reference sequence). The CDR3 has 13 residues. For the CDR3, the DNA is TGTGCCAGCAGCCCTAAAGGGGGAAGAACCATATATTTT. Amino acids: CASSPKGGRTIYF. The complete variable domain, with remaining parts taken from reference TRBV7-9 and TRBJ1-3, reads DTGVSQNPRHKITKRGQNVTFRCDPISEHNRLYWYRQTLGQGPEFLTYFQNEAQLEKSRLLSDRFSAERPKGSFSTLEIQRTEQGDSAMYLCASSPKGGRTIYFGEGSWLTVV.

V usage is TRBV4-3 and J usage is TRBJ2-3, with 11 bases identical to TRBD2. Germline V gives CDR1 LGHNA, CDR2 YSLEER. The CDR3 length is 18 residues. The V and J ends lost 1 base and 0 bases, in that order; junction bases with no gene match: 6. CDR3 sequence (DNA): TGCGCCAGCAGCCAAGGGTTGACTAGCGGGACCAGCACAGATACGCAGTATTTT. Translating it yields CASSQGLTSGTSTDTQYF.

The sample holds a few counts of this clonotype. The chain combines TRBV24-1 with TRBJ2-1; 7 positions match TRBD2. The junction had 7 bases not matched to a gene; V was cut back by 3 bases and J by 9 bases. Germline CDR1 reads KGHDR; CDR2 reads SFDVKD. The CDR3 spans 14 residues. CDR3 in DNA: TGTGCCACCAGTGATCCCGGGGGGAGGGTTGAGCAGTTCTTC. Its protein product is CATSDPGGRVEQFF.

This clonotype was detected a few times. This chain links TRBV5-1 with TRBJ2-7; TRBD2 might be the D (5 bases). CDR1 is SGHRS, CDR2 YFSETQ, per germline. The CDR3 covers 14 residues. The V gene lost 2 bases and the J gene lost 0 bases, with 9 bases spanning the gap. The CDR3 DNA sequence: TGCGCCAGCAGCTTCGCCGGGGTCTCCTACGAGCAGTACTTC. Its translation is CASSFAGVSYEQYF.